These 31 T cell receptor beta chains share one sample of origin, sequenced in a study of T cell responses to AZD1222 COVID-19 vaccine. Generated by immunoSEQ multiplex PCR, the TCRdb table keeps only in-frame clones and is missing some. The table shows 110,000 or so clones, with more than 70% occurring only once. The specimen comprised peripheral blood, sampled 28 days after the second AZD1222 dose. These receptor sequences come from an adult who received the AZD1222 COVID-19 vaccine.

This clone turned up a few times. The V call is TRBV2, the J call TRBJ1-2; D is uncertain. V lost 7 bases, J lost 0 bases, and 9 bases lay in between. CDR3 length: 13 residues. Germline V CDR1 and CDR2: SNHLY, FYNNEI. In DNA, the CDR3 is TGTGCCAGCAAGGCCACCCCTAACTATGGCTACACCTTC. Protein product: CASKATPNYGYTF.

By proportion, this clone is medium-sized. The rearrangement uses TRBV7-9 and TRBJ1-3; no definite D call. Germline V gives CDR1 SEHNR, CDR2 FQNEAQ (reference sequence). Trimming removed 3 bases from V and 5 bases from J, with 8 bases in between. This CDR3 spans 13 amino acids. CDR3 nucleotide sequence: TGTGCCAGCAGCTTTTCCGCCCGAAACACCATATATTTT. Translation gives CASSFSARNTIYF.

J is TRBJ1-1 and V is TRBV30, with a possible D match to TRBD1 (5 bases). Germline values: CDR1 GTSNPN, CDR2 SVGIG (reference sequence). The CDR3 contains 13 residues. Trimming left V 0 bases short and J 5 bases short, with 10 bases between. CDR3 residues: CAWSVQGQTEAFF. The CDR3 nucleotides read TGTGCCTGGAGTGTCCAGGGCCAGACTGAAGCTTTCTTT.

The chain employs TRBV10-3 and TRBJ1-6, with D tentatively TRBD1 (5 bases). The CDR3 totals 16 residues. Per germline, CDR1 ENHRY and CDR2 SYGVKD. The V end was cut by 2 bases, the J end by 4 bases, with 12 bases between. The CDR3 nucleotides are TGTGCCATCAGTGAGACAGGCCGGGGGTATAATTCACCCCTCCACTTT. This encodes CAISETGRGYNSPLHF.

The V and J genes are TRBV4-3 and TRBJ1-2; 11 positions agree with TRBD1. J lost 10 bases, V lost 1 base, and 11 bases had no gene match. This CDR3 spans 16 amino acids. Germline CDR1 LGHNA, CDR2 YSLEER. CDR3 nucleotide sequence: TGCGCCAGCAGCCAAGTCGGGGGACAGGGGGGCCTATCCTACACCTTC. Its protein product is CASSQVGGQGGLSYTF.

The J gene is TRBJ1-1, the V gene TRBV10-3; D remains unclear. Trimming left V 8 bases short and J 1 base short, with 8 bases between. Germline assignment: CDR1 ENHRY and CDR2 SYGVKD. The CDR3 consists of 12 residues. CDR3 amino acids: CAISRGNTEAFF. Written as DNA, the CDR3 is TGTGCCATCTCCCGAGGGAACACTGAAGCTTTCTTT.

The V and J genes are TRBV7-2 and TRBJ1-2, with D hard to call. The length of the CDR3 is 14 residues. Trimming took off 0 bases at V and 2 bases at J, with 7 bases between the two ends. The germline CDR1 and CDR2 sequences are SGHTA and FQGNSA. The CDR3 DNA reads as TGTGCCAGCAGCTTAGCGAGCGAGAACTATGGCTACACCTTC. Its protein is CASSLASENYGYTF.

The chain has TRBV11-1 and TRBJ1-4; 7 positions match TRBD1. Germline lookup yields CDR1 SGHAT and CDR2 FQDESV (reference sequence). The CDR3 totals 14 residues. V gave up 7 bases and J gave up 6 bases; unmatched junction bases: 8. As DNA, the CDR3 is TGTGCCAGCACCTCACAGGGGAACGATGAAAAACTGTTTTTT. This sequence encodes CASTSQGNDEKLFF.

V gene TRBV19 combines with J gene TRBJ1-5; the match to TRBD1 covers 10 bases. Germline lookup yields CDR1 LNHDA and CDR2 SQIVND (reference sequence). The CDR3 runs 18 residues. With V trimmed by 7 bases and J by 1 base, 13 bases remained unmatched. CDR3 DNA sequence: TGTGCCAGTATCCTGACAGGGGGCGCATATCGGAGCAATCAGCCCCAGCATTTT. Protein: CASILTGGAYRSNQPQHF. The full variable domain, its missing parts supplied by reference TRBV19 and TRBJ1-5, is DGGITQSPKYLFRKEGQNVTLSCEQNLNHDAMYWYRQDPGQGLRLIYYSQIVNDFQKGDIAEGYSVSREKKESFPLTVTSAQKNPTAFYLCASILTGGAYRSNQPQHFGDGTRLSIL.

J is TRBJ1-5 and V is TRBV20-1; a weak D match, TRBD1 (5 bases). There are 12 residues in the CDR3. Per the germline V gene, CDR1 is DFQATT and CDR2 is SNEGSKA (reference sequence). The germline V and J ends were trimmed by 3 bases and 6 bases, with 9 bases remaining between them. DNA of the CDR3: TGCAGTGCTAGTTCAGGGAGTCAGCCCCAGCATTTT. This sequence encodes CSASSGSQPQHF.

The gene calls are TRBV7-2 and TRBJ2-1, with 7 positions matching TRBD1. The junction had 14 bases not matched to a gene; V was cut back by 5 bases and J by 7 bases. This CDR3 comprises 16 residues. Germline V CDR1 and CDR2: SGHTA, FQGNSA. In nucleotides, the CDR3 is TGTGCCAGCAGCCTTCTTAGAGACAGGGTAAAAAATGAGCAGTTCTTC. It encodes CASSLLRDRVKNEQFF.

In regard to this clone: The sample holds other DNA sequences that translate to the same CDR3. J is TRBJ1-2 and V is TRBV6-6; 7 nucleotides align to TRBD1. V lost 5 bases and J lost 6; bases outside the gene matches: 3. Germline CDR1 and CDR2: MNHNY and SVGAGI (reference sequence). CDR3 length: 12 amino acids. CDR3 nucleotides: TGTGCCAGCAGTCGACAGGGTGATGGCTACACCTTC. Translation: CASSRQGDGYTF.

The V call is TRBV28, the J call TRBJ2-1, with 10 positions matching TRBD2. CDR3 size: 12 residues. From germline, CDR1 is MDHEN and CDR2 SYDVKM. V lost 7 bases to trimming and J lost 8 bases; unmatched junction nucleotides: 2. CDR3 amino acids: CASKAGGYEQFF. The CDR3 DNA is TGTGCCAGCAAAGCGGGAGGGTATGAGCAGTTCTTC.

This sequence joins TRBV30 and TRBJ1-5; tentatively, D is TRBD1 (5 bases). Deletions cut 2 bases from V and 0 bases from J, with 11 bases between. This CDR3 contains 15 residues. Germline CDR1 reads GTSNPN; CDR2 reads SVGIG (reference sequence). The CDR3 coding sequence is TGTGCCTGGAGTCACGTAGGGGATAGCAATCAGCCCCAGCATTTT. It specifies CAWSHVGDSNQPQHF.

On this clone: This specimen includes other DNA sequences encoding the same CDR3. The V gene is TRBV9, the J gene TRBJ2-7; D is unresolved. Germline V CDR1 and CDR2: SGDLS, YYNGEE. The CDR3 runs to 13 residues. Trimming removed 0 bases from V and 0 bases from J, with 4 bases in between. CDR3 DNA: TGTGCCAGCAGCGTAGGAAGCTCCTACGAGCAGTACTTC. Amino acid sequence: CASSVGSSYEQYF.

In DNA form, the CDR3 reads TGTGCCAGCAGTAGAAACACCATATATTTT. It encodes CASSRNTIYF. The V call is TRBV12-3 or TRBV12-4, the J call TRBJ1-3; D gene unclear. The V end lost 5 bases, the J end lost 5 bases, and 1 base lay between the germline ends. The CDR3 consists of 10 residues.

This rearrangement joins TRBV18 to TRBJ1-2; possibly TRBD1 for D (6 bases). Per the germline V gene, CDR1 is KGHSH and CDR2 is LQKENI. Trimming cost V 2 bases and J 0 bases, with 16 bases left between them. The CDR3 runs 17 residues. CDR3 sequence: CASSPGATGRANYGYTF. CDR3 nucleotide sequence: TGTGCCAGCTCACCAGGTGCTACAGGGAGAGCTAACTATGGCTACACCTTC.

The chain uses TRBV2 and TRBJ1-2, with 7 bases fitting TRBD1. Trimming removed 9 bases from V and 2 bases from J; junction bases left unmatched: 9. This CDR3 contains 14 residues. Germline CDR1 SNHLY, CDR2 FYNNEI. The CDR3 DNA is TGTGCCAGTATTACAGGGGACTTAAACTATGGCTACACCTTC. Encoded protein: CASITGDLNYGYTF.

The CDR3, as DNA: TGTGCCAGCAGCTTGCGGGACGAAGAGACCCAGTACTTC. Its translation is CASSLRDEETQYF. The chain combines TRBV5-6 with TRBJ2-5; D might be TRBD1 or TRBD2, each matching 5 bases. The germline gives CDR1 SGHDT, CDR2 YYEEEE. This CDR3 has 13 residues. The V end lost 1 base, the J end lost 3 bases, and 7 bases lay between the germline ends. Combining the CDR3 with reference TRBV5-6 and TRBJ2-5 gives the whole variable domain DAGVTQSPTHLIKTRGQQVTLRCSPKSGHDTVSWYQQALGQGPQFIFQYYEEEERQRGNFPDRFSGHQFPNYSSELNVNALLLGDSALYLCASSLRDEETQYFGPGTRLLVL.

The chain has TRBV6-2 or TRBV6-3 and TRBJ1-3; maybe TRBD1 (6 bases). The CDR3 has 16 residues. V lost 2 bases, J lost 0 bases, and 11 bases lay in between. Germline V gene sequence: CDR1 MNHEY, CDR2 SVGEGT. The CDR3 loop is CASSYSGGSSGNTIYF. CDR3 sequence (DNA): TGTGCCAGCAGTTACAGCGGGGGCTCCTCTGGAAACACCATATATTTT.

J is TRBJ2-7 and V is TRBV7-2, with 10 bases aligning to TRBD1. CDR1 is SGHTA and CDR2 is FQGNSA in the germline V gene. There are 16 residues in the CDR3. V lost 2 bases, J lost 2 bases, and 6 bases stayed unmatched. The CDR3 sequence: CASSLYGQGGTYEQYF. CDR3 DNA sequence: TGTGCCAGCAGCTTATATGGACAGGGGGGGACCTACGAGCAGTACTTC.

In this sample, this clone turned up a few times. The gene calls are TRBV3-1 (or the pseudogene TRBV3-2) and TRBJ1-1; D gene unclear. This CDR3 is built from 14 residues. The germline CDR1 and CDR2 sequences are LGHDT and YNNKEL (reference sequence). Between the trimmed V and J ends, which lost 1 base and 2 bases, there was a span of 8 bases. The CDR3 protein is CASSQVESNTEAFF. DNA for the CDR3: TGTGCCAGCAGCCAAGTAGAGAGTAACACTGAAGCTTTCTTT.

V and J are TRBV19 and TRBJ1-5; D is ambiguous. CDR1 is LNHDA and CDR2 is SQIVND in the germline V gene (reference sequence). V was shortened by 3 bases and J by 11 bases, with 11 bases between the two germline ends. The CDR3 consists of 12 residues. CDR3: CASSMGILTQHF. CDR3 DNA: TGTGCCAGTAGTATGGGGATTTTGACCCAGCATTTT.

This chain joins TRBV12-3 or TRBV12-4 and TRBJ2-2; no reliable D call. The germline V and J ends were trimmed by 5 bases and 4 bases, with 5 bases remaining between them. The length of the CDR3 is 12 residues. The CDR3 coding sequence is TGTGCCAGCAGTAGAGGCACCGGGGAGCTGTTTTTT. Its translation: CASSRGTGELFF.

J is TRBJ2-7 and V is TRBV5-1; D is uncertain. This CDR3 has 15 amino acids. V shed 1 base and J shed 0 bases, with 11 bases lying between them. Looked up from germline, CDR1 is SGHRS and CDR2 is YFSETQ. The CDR3 region has the DNA TGCGCCAGCAGCTTGCCTCTTATGAACTCCTACGAGCAGTACTTC. This codes for CASSLPLMNSYEQYF.

The V call is TRBV7-9, the J call TRBJ1-3; no definite D call. V lost 2 bases and J lost 8, with 7 bases in between. This CDR3 region has 12 residues. The germline CDR1 and CDR2 sequences are SEHNR and FQNEAQ (reference sequence). CDR3 coding DNA: TGTGCCAGCAGCTTAATGCATGACACCATATATTTT. Protein product: CASSLMHDTIYF.

The chain has TRBV27 and TRBJ2-1; D may match TRBD1 or TRBD2 (5 bases each). From germline, CDR1 is MNHEY and CDR2 SMNVEV (reference sequence). CDR3 length: 14 residues. V lost 3 bases and J 2 bases, leaving 8 bases between the germline ends. The CDR3 region is CASSFRGPYNEQFF. The CDR3 coding sequence is TGTGCCAGCAGTTTCCGGGGCCCCTACAATGAGCAGTTCTTC.

This chain joins TRBV6-5 and TRBJ1-1, with 12 bases identical to TRBD1. The junction had 3 bases not matched to a gene; V was cut back by 6 bases and J by 4 bases. The CDR3 runs to 14 residues. CDR1 and CDR2 (germline): MNHEY, SVGAGI. This CDR3 reads CASRGTGGPTEAFF. The CDR3 DNA reads TGTGCCAGCAGGGGGACAGGGGGCCCCACTGAAGCTTTCTTT.

The chain carries TRBV15 and TRBJ2-3; weak D call: TRBD1 (6 bases). The germline gives CDR1 LNHNV, CDR2 YYDKDF (reference sequence). Trimming stripped 1 base from V and 1 base from J, with 9 bases between. The CDR3 is made up of 15 amino acids. CDR3 sequence (DNA): TGTGCCACCAGCAGAGCAGGGGACCGCACAGATACGCAGTATTTT. Translating gives CATSRAGDRTDTQYF.

The J gene is TRBJ1-2, the V gene TRBV2; weak D call: TRBD1 (6 bases). The CDR3 length is 15 residues. Between the trimmed V and J ends, which lost 4 bases and 3 bases, there was a span of 15 bases. From germline, CDR1 is SNHLY and CDR2 FYNNEI. The CDR3 loop reads CASSGGTGRDYGYTF. In DNA form, the CDR3 reads TGTGCCAGCAGTGGGGGAACAGGGCGGGACTATGGCTACACCTTC. The variable domain in full, completed from reference TRBV2 and TRBJ1-2, reads EPEVTQTPSHQVTQMGQEVILRCVPISNHLYFYWYRQILGQKVEFLVSFYNNEISEKSEIFDDQFSVERPDGSNFTLKIRSTKLEDSAMYFCASSGGTGRDYGYTFGSGTRLTVV.

CDR3 protein: CASKDSNQPQHF. In DNA, the CDR3 is TGTGCCAGCAAGGATAGCAATCAGCCCCAGCATTTT. This rearrangement joins TRBV27 to TRBJ1-5; no definite D call. The V and J ends lost 7 bases and 0 bases respectively, with 4 bases between them. There are 12 residues in the CDR3. Germline assignment: CDR1 MNHEY and CDR2 SMNVEV (reference sequence).